This entry describes one TCR beta chain. Antigen specificity is unknown. Method: immunoSEQ multiplex PCR; TCRdb's copy keeps in-frame clones and lacks some. The sample shows thousands of clones, about three fifths of them seen only once. The data originate from a study of tumor-infiltrating lymphocytes in localized non-small cell lung cancer. Study summary: From each patient, both tumor and uninvolved lung, non-adjacent to tumor, were sampled.

The V gene's germline CDR1 is DFQATT and CDR2 SNEGSKA (reference sequence). Trimming removed 6 bases from V and 5 bases from J, with 10 bases in between. The CDR3 is made up of 11 amino acids. Study-wide results and limits: Immunotypes IM1 and IM2 had similar TCR-derived T-cell fractions. Higher tumor T cell infiltration than in uninvolved lung was supported by TCRbeta sequencing.

The sequence was collected from a human donor with non-small cell lung cancer. This rearrangement joins TRBV20-1 to TRBJ1-2; D gene uncertain. The sample consisted of uninvolved lung tissue not adjacent to the tumor. For the CDR3, the DNA is TGCAGTGCGGACTCCGCTTATGGCTACACCTTC. It encodes CSADSAYGYTF.